The T cell receptor (beta chain) described here comes from a study of Ad26.COV2.S vaccination and SARS-CoV-2 variants. Study-level information: COV1001, an Ad26.COV2.S trial, supplied this vaccine-arm donor. Study findings and constraints: Vaccinated individuals (as opposed to placebo recipients) had higher spike-specific TCR breadth. Total responses of T cells may have been underestimated by the analyses of TCR breadth and depth.

This table comes from immunoSEQ multiplex PCR, and its TCRdb copy is limited to in-frame clones, with some not included. This sample has over 400,000 clones; over 80% occur once, and the top ten carry around 1.7%. Regarding treatment: 15 to 20 received Ad26.COV2.S at low or high dose, single or two shots; 5 received placebo; per-sample allocation not given. Repertoires come from day 63 after the first vaccine or placebo injection. In Boston, an adult donor aged 18-55 years took part. This clone was seen once. Its antigen is as yet unknown. The CDR3 has 16 residues. V was clipped by 2 bases and J by 13 bases; unmatched bases: 14. Per germline, CDR1 SNHLY and CDR2 FYNNEI.

This clonotype was obtained from a person aged 18 to 59 who received the Ad26.COV2.S COVID-19 vaccine or a placebo. The material sequenced was peripheral blood, taken in a trial of Ad26.COV2.S vaccine versus placebo. The chain employs TRBV2 and TRBJ1-4, with TRBD1 identical over 9 bases. The CDR3 DNA follows: TGTGCCAGCAGTGAAATCGGGGGACAGGGAAGGACACGACTGTTTTTT. It codes for CASSEIGGQGRTRLFF.